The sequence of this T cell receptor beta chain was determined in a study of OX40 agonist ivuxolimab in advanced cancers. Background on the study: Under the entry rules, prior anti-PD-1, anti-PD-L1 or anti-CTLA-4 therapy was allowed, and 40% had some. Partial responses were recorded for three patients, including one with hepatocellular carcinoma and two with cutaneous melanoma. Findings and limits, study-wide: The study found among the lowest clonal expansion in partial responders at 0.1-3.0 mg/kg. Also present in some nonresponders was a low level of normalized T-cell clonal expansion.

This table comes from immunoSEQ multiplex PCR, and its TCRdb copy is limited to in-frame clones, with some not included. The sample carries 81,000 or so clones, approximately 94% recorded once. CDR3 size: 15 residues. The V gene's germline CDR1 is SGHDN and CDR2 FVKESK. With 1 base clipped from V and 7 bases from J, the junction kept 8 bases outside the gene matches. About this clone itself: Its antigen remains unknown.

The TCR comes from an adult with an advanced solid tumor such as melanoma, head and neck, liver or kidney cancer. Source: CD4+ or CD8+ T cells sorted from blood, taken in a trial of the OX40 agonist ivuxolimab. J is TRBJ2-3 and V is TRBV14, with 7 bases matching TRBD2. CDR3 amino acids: CASSQARTSVYTQYF. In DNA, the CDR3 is TGTGCCAGCAGCCAAGCCCGCACTAGCGTCTATACGCAGTATTTT.